The next 19 T cell receptor beta chains were all read from a single sample in a study of blood T cells in healthy people across ages. PCR was performed a second time for roughly 7 to 11 cycles using a sample-barcoded 5' primer and a J-beta primer mix. TCRdb reprocessed the 5' RACE reads via MiXCR and lists one record per CDR3 protein. The profile shows roughly 550,000 distinct CDR3 sequences, under 30% of them singletons. The sample also formed part of further work on T cells of mothers and their children.

Sequenced sample: blood. The receptors were gathered from a boy aged 5-17 years in good health.

The V and J genes are TRBV27 and TRBJ2-5; 8 bases line up with TRBD2. Trimming cost V 5 bases and J 5 bases; bases outside gene matches: 10. The V gene's germline CDR1 is MNHEY and CDR2 SMNVEV (reference sequence). This CDR3 is built from 15 residues. In DNA, the CDR3 is TGTGCCAGCAGTCGGGGTAGCGGGGAAGGGGAGACCCAGTACTTC. This sequence encodes CASSRGSGEGETQYF.

This clonotype came up a few times. This sequence joins TRBV9 and TRBJ2-3, with D tentatively TRBD2 (5 bases). The V gene lost 4 bases and the J gene lost 5 bases, with 20 bases spanning the gap. Germline-derived CDR1 and CDR2 are SGDLS and YYNGEE. The CDR3 spans 16 residues. The CDR3 loop reads CASSRRISAGGDTQYF. As DNA, the CDR3 is TGTGCCAGCAGCCGGCGAATTAGCGCCGGCGGAGATACGCAGTATTTT.

The rearrangement uses TRBV4-1 and TRBJ2-7; D is unresolved. This CDR3 is 13 amino acids long. Germline CDR1 MGHRA, CDR2 YSYEKL. V was trimmed by 1 base and J by 2 bases, leaving 6 bases between them. The CDR3 reads CASSQVTTYEQYF. CDR3 in DNA: TGCGCCAGCAGCCAAGTAACTACCTACGAGCAGTACTTC.

This clonotype showed up just a few times. This chain links TRBV4-3 with TRBJ2-1; 8 positions match TRBD2. CDR1 is LGHNA, CDR2 YSLEER, per germline. V shed 1 base, J shed 3 bases, and the junction held 8 bases outside the gene matches. The CDR3 is 17 amino acids. CDR3 region: CASSQVGLAGFYNEQFF. DNA of the CDR3: TGCGCCAGCAGCCAAGTTGGGCTAGCGGGTTTCTACAATGAGCAGTTCTTC.

This clonotype was seen a handful of times. This chain uses TRBV7-2 with TRBJ2-7; D remains unclear. The germline V gene has CDR1 SGHTA and CDR2 FQGNSA. The CDR3 is 15 residues long. Trimming removed 5 bases at V and 1 base at J, with 15 bases between. CDR3 region: CASSDVRLGSYEQYF. In DNA form, the CDR3 reads TGTGCCAGCAGCGACGTTCGACTGGGATCCTACGAGCAGTACTTC.

This clonotype occurred many times. V is TRBV27 and J is TRBJ2-1, with 7 bases identical to TRBD1. V was pared by 2 bases and J by 2 bases, with 0 bases of the junction left unmatched. The CDR3 spans 14 residues. The V gene's germline CDR1 is MNHEY and CDR2 SMNVEV (reference sequence). The CDR3: CASSLQGAYNEQFF. Written as DNA, the CDR3 is TGTGCCAGCAGTTTACAGGGGGCCTACAATGAGCAGTTCTTC.

This rearrangement joins TRBV20-1 to TRBJ1-2, with D hard to call. The CDR3 runs to 15 residues. The V gene's germline CDR1 is DFQATT and CDR2 SNEGSKA (reference sequence). The germline V and J ends were trimmed by 0 bases and 5 bases, with 16 bases remaining between them. The CDR3 loop reads CSARDRGQVGYGYTF. CDR3 nucleotides: TGCAGTGCTAGAGATCGAGGGCAGGTGGGATATGGCTACACCTTC.

This clonotype was observed a handful of times. The genes are TRBV6-5 and TRBJ1-6; D unclear. Germline values: CDR1 MNHEY, CDR2 SVGAGI. The CDR3 consists of 15 residues. With 6 bases removed from V and 7 bases from J, the gap between germline ends came to 16 bases. CDR3 region: CASSLLGRRNSPLHF. The CDR3 bases are TGTGCCAGCAGCCTTCTTGGACGACGAAATTCACCCCTCCACTTT.

The V call is TRBV4-3, the J call TRBJ2-5; TRBD2 might be the D (5 bases). The CDR3 consists of 15 residues. V gave up 4 bases and J gave up 1 base, with 13 bases separating them. Germline lookup yields CDR1 LGHNA and CDR2 YSLEER. The CDR3: CASSPRSSSQETQYF. The CDR3 DNA sequence: TGCGCCAGCAGCCCTCGCTCTAGCAGCCAAGAGACCCAGTACTTC.

This clonotype was recorded a few times. The chain couples TRBV4-2 to TRBJ2-7; 9 bases map to TRBD2. Trimming at V came to 4 bases and at J to 0 bases, leaving 10 bases not matched to a gene. The CDR3 is 17 residues long. CDR1 is LGHNA, CDR2 YNFKEQ, per germline. CDR3 residues: CASSLKPAGGASYEQYF. The DNA of the CDR3 is TGTGCCAGCAGCCTGAAACCAGCGGGAGGCGCCTCCTACGAGCAGTACTTC.

This clonotype has just a few counts. This rearrangement joins TRBV29-1 to TRBJ1-2; 7 nucleotides match TRBD1. The CDR3 totals 17 residues. J gave up 11 bases and V 0 bases, and 21 bases lay outside the gene matches. Germline values: CDR1 SQVTM, CDR2 ANQGSEA. CDR3 DNA: TGCAGCGTTGAAGATATAAACTCGAAGGGGGCGCGGATGACGTACACCTTC. It translates to CSVEDINSKGARMTYTF.

The chain joins TRBV12-3 or TRBV12-4 to TRBJ2-1; D unclear. This CDR3 contains 15 residues. Trimming stripped 6 bases from V and 4 bases from J, with 16 bases between. Here the CDR3 reads CASSLDGPVYNEQFF. CDR3 DNA sequence: TGTGCCAGCAGCTTGGACGGGCCGGTTTACAATGAGCAGTTCTTC.

This clonotype was counted many times. This chain uses TRBV18 with TRBJ2-5; D remains ambiguous. CDR1 and CDR2 (germline): KGHSH, LQKENI. This CDR3 comprises 13 residues. Trimming removed 3 bases from V and 2 bases from J, with 7 bases in between. As DNA, the CDR3 is TGTGCCAGCTCACCGGCGCTACAAGAGACCCAGTACTTC. Its translation is CASSPALQETQYF.

This chain links TRBV14 with TRBJ2-5; the match to TRBD1 covers 8 bases. Unmatched junction bases numbered 13, after V lost 3 bases and J lost 4 bases. The CDR3 has 17 amino acids. The germline V gene encodes CDR1 SGHDN and CDR2 FVKESK. The CDR3 reads CASSHLSLGQGGETQYF. The CDR3 coding sequence is TGTGCCAGCAGCCATTTAAGTCTAGGACAGGGTGGAGAGACCCAGTACTTC.

This clonotype has just a few counts. The genes are TRBV5-1 and TRBJ2-5; 10 bases map to TRBD2. Germline values: CDR1 SGHRS, CDR2 YFSETQ. CDR3 length: 15 amino acids. V lost 0 bases, J lost 3 bases, and 2 bases stayed unmatched. CDR3 DNA sequence: TGCGCCAGCAGCTTGGCCCTAGCGGGGGAAGAGACCCAGTACTTC. Translating gives CASSLALAGEETQYF.

A word on this clonotype: The junction does not match germline at one end; this may be a read error. V is TRBV7-2 and J is TRBJ1-1, with D perhaps matching TRBD1 (6 bases). This CDR3 has 13 residues. Germline V gene data show CDR1 as SGHTA and CDR2 as FQGNSA. The CDR3 nucleotides are TGTGCCAGTAGCTTCGCCCCGCAGGGGGAAGCTTTCTTT. It is translated as CASSFAPQGEAFF.

This clonotype was found a few times. The chain is built from TRBV18 and TRBJ2-1, with 7 bases matching TRBD2. The V gene's germline CDR1 is KGHSH and CDR2 LQKENI. The CDR3 is 15 residues long. V lost 4 bases, J lost 3 bases, and 6 bases stayed unmatched. For the CDR3, the DNA is TGTGCCAGCTCACTTACTGGGAGGGACTACAATGAGCAGTTCTTC. It specifies CASSLTGRDYNEQFF.

There are many counts of this clonotype. The V call is TRBV9, the J call TRBJ2-7; TRBD1 is a possible D gene (7 bases). This CDR3 has 15 residues. Germline CDR1 reads SGDLS; CDR2 reads YYNGEE. The germline V and J ends were trimmed by 2 bases and 6 bases, with 18 bases remaining between them. CDR3 protein: CASSVEGTDYGEQYF. The CDR3 DNA reads TGTGCCAGCAGCGTGGAGGGGACAGACTACGGCGAGCAGTACTTC.

This clonotype occurred a few times. The chain uses TRBV20-1 and TRBJ2-5, with 9 nucleotides matching TRBD1. The germline gives CDR1 DFQATT, CDR2 SNEGSKA (reference sequence). The CDR3 has 12 residues. The trim removed 7 bases at V and 5 bases at J, leaving 5 bases unmatched. DNA of the CDR3: TGCAGTGGCCACAGGGGGCAGGAGACCCAGTACTTC. As protein: CSGHRGQETQYF.